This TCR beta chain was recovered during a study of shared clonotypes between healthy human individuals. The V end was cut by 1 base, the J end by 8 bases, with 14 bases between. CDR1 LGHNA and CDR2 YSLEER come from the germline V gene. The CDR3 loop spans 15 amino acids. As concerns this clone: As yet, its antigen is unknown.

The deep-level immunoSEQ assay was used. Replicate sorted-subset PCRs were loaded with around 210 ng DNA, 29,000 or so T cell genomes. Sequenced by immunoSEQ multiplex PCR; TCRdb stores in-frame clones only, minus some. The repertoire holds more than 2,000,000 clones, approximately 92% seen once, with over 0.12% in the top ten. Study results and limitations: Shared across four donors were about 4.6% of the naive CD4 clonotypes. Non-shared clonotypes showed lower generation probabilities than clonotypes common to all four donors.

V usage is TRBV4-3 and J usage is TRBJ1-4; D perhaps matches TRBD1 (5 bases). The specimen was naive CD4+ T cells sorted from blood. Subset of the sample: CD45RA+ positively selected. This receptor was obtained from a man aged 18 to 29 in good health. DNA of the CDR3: TGCGCCAGCAGCCAAGTTGGCAGGGAGGGAGAAAAACTGTTTTTT. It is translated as CASSQVGREGEKLFF.